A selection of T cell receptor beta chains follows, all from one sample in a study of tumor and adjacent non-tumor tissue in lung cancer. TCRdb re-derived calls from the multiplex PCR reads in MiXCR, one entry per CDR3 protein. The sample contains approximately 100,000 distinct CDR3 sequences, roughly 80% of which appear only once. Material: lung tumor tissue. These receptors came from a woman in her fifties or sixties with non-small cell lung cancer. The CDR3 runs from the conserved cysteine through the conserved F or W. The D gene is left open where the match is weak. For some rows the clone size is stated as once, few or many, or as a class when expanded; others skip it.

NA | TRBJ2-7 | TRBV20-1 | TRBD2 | TGCAGTGCCGGGAGTCCCGGGACTAGCGGCTACGAGCTGTACTTC | CSAGSPGTSGYELYF
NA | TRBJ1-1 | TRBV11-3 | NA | TGTGCCAGCAGCTCTATAGGGACGGGGACTGAAGCTTTCTTT | CASSSIGTGTEAFF
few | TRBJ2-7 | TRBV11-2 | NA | TGTGCCAGCAGCTCCCCCAAGGAAGGGTGGGAGCAGTACTTC | CASSSPKEGWEQYF
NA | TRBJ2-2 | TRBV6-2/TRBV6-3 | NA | TGTGCTAGCTGTTACCCTCGGGGAGGAAGGGCCGGGGAGCTGTTTTTT | CASCYPRGGRAGELFF
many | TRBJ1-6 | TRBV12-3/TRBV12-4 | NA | TGTGCCAGCAGTTTAAAGGGGATCAAGTCACCCCTCCACTTT | CASSLKGIKSPLHF
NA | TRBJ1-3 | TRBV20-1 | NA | TGCAGTGCTAATGAGGGTTGGGCAAACACCATATATTTT | CSANEGWANTIYF
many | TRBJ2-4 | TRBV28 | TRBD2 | TGTGCCAGCAGTGAGGCGCGGGGGGGCAAAAACATTCAGTACTTC | CASSEARGGKNIQYF
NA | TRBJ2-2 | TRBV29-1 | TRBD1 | TGCGGCATCCAGGGGGCTGGGGCGGACACCGGGGAGCTGTTTTTT | CGIQGAGADTGELFF
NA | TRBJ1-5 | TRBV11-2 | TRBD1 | TGTGCCAGCAACAGGACAGGGACTGATCAGCCCAAGCATTTT | CASNRTGTDQPKHF
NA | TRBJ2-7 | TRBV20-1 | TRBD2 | TGCAGTGTTCCCGCGGCTAGCGGTAGCTACGAGCATTACTTC | CSVPAASGSYEHYF
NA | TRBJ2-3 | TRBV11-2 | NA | TGTGCCATCAGCTTAGACGGACCGCCGCTGGATAGGCAGTATTTT | CAISLDGPPLDRQYF
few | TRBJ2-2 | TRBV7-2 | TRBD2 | TGTGCCAGCAGCTTAGTATCTGGGGGGACTAGCGGGAGTGGGGAGCTGTTTTTT | CASSLVSGGTSGSGELFF
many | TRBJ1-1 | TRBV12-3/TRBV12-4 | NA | TGTGCCAGCAGTTCCGGTCTGGGTGAAGCTTTCTTT | CASSSGLGEAFF
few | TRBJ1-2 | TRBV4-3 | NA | TGCGTCAGCAGCCAAGATCTGGGAGTTGATGGATACACCTTC | CVSSQDLGVDGYTF
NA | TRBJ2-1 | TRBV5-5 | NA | TGTGCAAGCAGCTTGGCTAACAACAATGAGCAGTTCTTC | CASSLANNNEQFF
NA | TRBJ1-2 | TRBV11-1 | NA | TGTGCCAGCAGCTTTGGCTCGGCATCTAGCTATGGCTACACCTTC | CASSFGSASSYGYTF
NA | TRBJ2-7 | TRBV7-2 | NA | TGTGCCAGCAGTTTCCCACCCTTGGAGCAGTACTTC | CASSFPPLEQYF
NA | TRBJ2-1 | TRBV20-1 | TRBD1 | TGCAGTGCGCAAGGACAGGGGGGGTTCAATGAGCAGCTCTTC | CSAQGQGGFNEQLF
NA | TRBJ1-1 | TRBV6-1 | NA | TGTACCAGCAGTCAAACTCATAGAACTGAAGCATTCTTT | CTSSQTHRTEAFF
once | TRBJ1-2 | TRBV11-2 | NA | TGTGCCAGCAGTCCCTCCATGTCGGACATGAGCTATGGTTACACCTTC | CASSPSMSDMSYGYTF
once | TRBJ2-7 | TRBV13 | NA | TGTGCCAGCTTCCTTCGGGGTGGTAGTAACGAGCAGTACTTC | CASFLRGGSNEQYF
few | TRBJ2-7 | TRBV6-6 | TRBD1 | TGCGCTAGCAGTCGCCAGACAGGGGGAGACTACGGGCAGTACTTC | CASSRQTGGDYGQYF
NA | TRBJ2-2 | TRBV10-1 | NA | TGCGCCAGCGTTAGAATTACCGGGGAGCTGTTTTTT | CASVRITGELFF
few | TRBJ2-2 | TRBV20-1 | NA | TGCAATGCGCGGAAGGCGGGACCCACGAACACCGGGGAGCTGTTTTTT | CNARKAGPTNTGELFF
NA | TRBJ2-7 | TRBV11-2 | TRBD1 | TGTGCCAGTCATGGACAGGGGTTCTACGAGCAGTATTTC | CASHGQGFYEQYF
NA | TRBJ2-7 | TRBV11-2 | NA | TGTGCCAGCAGCTTTGTGAAGGGCCACTACTACGAGCAGTACTTC | CASSFVKGHYYEQYF
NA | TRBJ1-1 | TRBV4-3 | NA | TGCGCCAGCAGCCAAGCCGAGGGGGGAGTGCGCGAAGCTTTCTTT | CASSQAEGGVREAFF
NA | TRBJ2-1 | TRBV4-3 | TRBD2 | TGCGCCAGCTGCCAAGGGACTAACGGGAGGTTGAGTGAGCAGTCCTTC | CASCQGTNGRLSEQSF
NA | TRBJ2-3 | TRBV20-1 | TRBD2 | TGTAGTGCTAGAGATCAGGTAGCGGGGGCTTCCACAGATTCGCAGTATTTT | CSARDQVAGASTDSQYF
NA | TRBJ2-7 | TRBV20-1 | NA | TGCAGAGCTGCGGACTGCTCCTACGAGCAGTACTTC | CRAADCSYEQYF
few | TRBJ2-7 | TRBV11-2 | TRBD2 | TGTGCCAGCAGCTTAGAAGCGGGAGTCGGCGAGCAGTACTTC | CASSLEAGVGEQYF
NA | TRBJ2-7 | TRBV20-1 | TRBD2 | TGCACTGCTATGAGGCGGGAGAACTCCTACGAGCAGTACTTC | CTAMRRENSYEQYF
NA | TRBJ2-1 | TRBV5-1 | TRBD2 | TGCGCCAGTAACTTGACTAGCAACAATGAGCAGTTCTTC | CASNLTSNNEQFF
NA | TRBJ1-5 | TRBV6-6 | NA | TGTGCCAACAGGGTTATTAATCAGCCCCAGCATTTT | CANRVINQPQHF
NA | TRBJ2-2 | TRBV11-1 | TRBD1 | TGTACCAGCAGCACCTGGACAGGGATGAACACCGGGGAGCTGTTTTTT | CTSSTWTGMNTGELFF
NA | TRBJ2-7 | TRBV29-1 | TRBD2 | TGCTGCCTCACGGGACTAGGGAACGAGCAGTACTTC | CCLTGLGNEQYF
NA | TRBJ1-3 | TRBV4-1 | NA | TGCGCCATAAGCCCCCAGGGAATCGGTAACACCATATATTTT | CAISPQGIGNTIYF
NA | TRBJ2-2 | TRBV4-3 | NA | TGCGTCAGCAGCCGAAAACCGCCACAGGGTCAATCGAACACCGGGGAGCTGTTTTTT | CVSSRKPPQGQSNTGELFF
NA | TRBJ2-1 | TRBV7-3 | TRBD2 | TGTGCCAGCAGCTTGACTAGCGGGAGAACGGATGAGCAGTTCTTC | CASSLTSGRTDEQFF
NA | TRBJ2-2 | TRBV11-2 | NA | TGTGCCAGCAGATTAGCTCATATCGGGGAGCTGTTTTTT | CASRLAHIGELFF
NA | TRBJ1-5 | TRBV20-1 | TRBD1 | TGCAGTACCGGACAGGGCTATCAGCACCAGCATTTT | CSTGQGYQHQHF
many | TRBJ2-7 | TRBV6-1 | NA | TGTGCCAGCAGTGTCTCACGTTCTACAGGCAGCGCCACCTACGAGCAGTACTTC | CASSVSRSTGSATYEQYF
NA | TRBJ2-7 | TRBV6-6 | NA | TGTGTCAGCAGTCGCCATAAAGGGGGAGATTACGAGCAGTACTTC | CVSSRHKGGDYEQYF
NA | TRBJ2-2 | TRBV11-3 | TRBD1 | TGTGTCAGCGGCCCCGGGACAGTGGTCACCGGGGAGCTGTTTTTT | CVSGPGTVVTGELFF
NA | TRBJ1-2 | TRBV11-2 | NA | TGTGCCAGCAACCCTGGGTGGGGATGGCACTGTGGCTACACCTTC | CASNPGWGWHCGYTF
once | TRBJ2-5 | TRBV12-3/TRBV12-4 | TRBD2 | TGTGTCAGGAGTTTCTTCCTAGCGGGAGTGGAGACCCAGTACTTC | CVRSFFLAGVETQYF
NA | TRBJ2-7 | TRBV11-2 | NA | TGTGCCAGCACCTCCACCGAAAGTGCATGCTCCTACGAGCAGTACTTC | CASTSTESACSYEQYF
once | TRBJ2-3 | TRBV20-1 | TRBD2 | TGCAGTGCTATGGCCAGCCTAGCGGGAAGGGCAGATACGCAGTATTTT | CSAMASLAGRADTQYF
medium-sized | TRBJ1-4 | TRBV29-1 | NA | TGCAGCGCTGAAGGGTCCAGGGATAATGAAAAACTGTTTTTT | CSAEGSRDNEKLFF
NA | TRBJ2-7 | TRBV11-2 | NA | TGTGCCGGCAGTTGGGACAACCGAGGATACGAGCTGTACTTC | CAGSWDNRGYELYF
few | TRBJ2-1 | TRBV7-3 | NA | TGTGCCAGCAGCCCGGCAGGGACGCCTCTTAATGAGCAGTTCTTC | CASSPAGTPLNEQFF
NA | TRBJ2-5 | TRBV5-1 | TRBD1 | TGCGCCAGTAGCTTGGATACAGGGGGCGGAAGGGAGACCCAGTACTTC | CASSLDTGGGRETQYF
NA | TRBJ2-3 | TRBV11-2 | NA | TGTGCCAGGAGCGCCACCTGGACGGCCACAGATACGCACTATTTT | CARSATWTATDTHYF
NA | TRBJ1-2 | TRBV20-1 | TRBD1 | TGCAATGCTAGAGATAGTACAGGGGTTGACTATAGCTACACCTTC | CNARDSTGVDYSYTF